This TCR beta chain derives from a study of cytomegalovirus exposure and HLA in healthy donors (TCRdb year 2017). Turning to the overall study: The 550 to 750 repertoires of the first cohort and the 120 validation repertoires were produced on the same platform, according to a later analysis. The study was designed to test whether signatures of past pathogen exposure could be identified by cataloging public T cell receptors. In addition to the first cohort of 650 to 800 subjects, a separate validation cohort of 120 different subjects was used. The study combined high-throughput TCR immunosequencing, statistical association of individual TCRs with disease status, and machine learning to predict cytomegalovirus infection status. Broader findings and caveats from the paper: The validation cohort had no HLA typing available for a later analysis, so co-occurrence within that cohort was assessed over all 110 or so repertoires. The study listed 150 to 200 TCR beta chains as associated with cytomegalovirus. Cytomegalovirus status was reported to be diagnosed by the classifier with high specificity and sensitivity in both the original and validation cohorts. Of the cluster scores, about 94% were above 0 in a later analysis, which found that TCRs clustered in the first cohort also tended to co-occur in the 110 or so validation repertoires. According to the authors, the approach could potentially be generalized to other disease states and immunological phenotypes. While some public TCRs were present in many individuals, most TCR sequences turned up only very rarely across donors. A few of the identified cytomegalovirus-associated TCR beta chains were confirmed in vitro to be specific for cytomegalovirus antigens.

Separate from the roughly 650-subject first cohort, the validation cohort of over 90 subjects was the group to which the donors belonged. Trimming removed 5 bases from V and 4 bases from J; the gene matches leave 4 bases unexplained. CDR1 and CDR2, per the germline V gene (reference sequence), are SEHNR and FQNEAQ. Including the terminal cysteine and phenylalanine, the CDR3 comprises 14 residues. The only DNA kept is the CDR3, 42 bases in frame from the first base. The library came from the immunoSEQ multiplex PCR assay. As for how the authors treated the data: A statistical classification framework was developed to diagnose cytomegalovirus status using the catalog of TCR beta chain sequences. TCRdb provides this immuneACCESS table in a form limited to in-frame rearrangements. Some clones are lacking; in checked studies, under half of them reflect an unresolved V gene, and why the rest are absent is not known. That table supplies the V and J calls and clone size; D and trimming were determined from the DNA. The sample table shows roughly 100,000 clones, and approximately 86% are seen once. The top ten clonotypes cover under 4.5% of the sample.

As to this clone: This clone's antigen is unknown. Base qualities are not provided; no much larger clone lies one nucleotide away.

The chain joins TRBV7-9 to TRBJ2-1; TRBD1 matches 8 bases in the middle. The source material was PBMCs. The TCR sequence derives from a woman aged 18-29 years in good health and CMV-seropositive. The nucleotide sequence reads TGTGCCAGCAGCCGGACAGGGATTTACAATGAGCAGTTCTTC. This translates into CASSRTGIYNEQFF.